This TCR beta chain was profiled in a study of control samples from healthy donors and cancer patients. Libraries were prepared by immunoSEQ multiplex PCR; TCRdb keeps only in-frame clonotypes and omits some of them. The sample shows more than 110,000 clones, approximately 90% of them seen only once. Trimming removed 3 bases at V and 6 bases at J, with 12 bases between. Germline CDR1 reads KGHSH; CDR2 reads LQKENI. The CDR3 contains 14 residues. The chain is built from TRBV18 and TRBJ1-5; D is unclear. The clonotype was recovered from a woman aged 25 to 45 in good health. Sequencing was done on a sample of blood. In nucleotides, the CDR3 is TGTGCCAGCTCACCCCTAGAGGGCGGTCAGCCCCAGCATTTT. Its protein product is CASSPLEGGQPQHF.